This entry concerns a single TCR beta chain. No cognate antigen has been identified for it. No clone much larger than this one lies a single base away; base qualities are absent. RNA was extracted with the RNeasy kit and about 0.5 to 1 ug was reverse transcribed using random hexamers. The immunoSEQ multiplex PCR assay, which covers 54 Vbeta and 13 Jbeta segments, was used to amplify TCR beta CDR3 regions. Bias from PCR amplification was corrected by using a synthetic template baseline for primer optimization and for computational correction. The paper's data handling went like this. Reads were annotated to V, D and J genes according to IMGT and were analyzed with immunoSEQ Analyzer, with only productive sequences retained. Clonality was calculated as one minus the Shannon entropy normalized by log2 of the number of productive unique sequences. For each patient and control, public and private clones were evaluated among the 100 most prevalent clones. Clones were defined as Susac-specific if absent from the healthy and MS cohorts, from approximately 1,100 published viral clones and from other ImmuneACCESS disease sequences. The raw public reads went through TCRdb reprocessing: fastp at Q25, MiXCR clone calling, in-frame beta chains kept. For every CDR3 protein sequence, its rows merge into one entry that carries the most common genes and DNA. These V and J calls originate from TCRdb's pipeline instead of the authors' own analysis. The sample yields 95,000 to 150,000 distinct CDR3 sequences; 95% to 96% were counted once. Approximately 0.15% of the sample lies in the top ten.

This sample was taken from a study of CD8 T cells in Susac syndrome (dated by TCRdb to about 2019). With respect to the entire study: Among the sequenced Susac syndrome patients, about 6 had clinically active disease and eight were in clinical remission. At the time of blood withdrawal, Susac syndrome patients were either therapy-naive, taking corticosteroids (with some also receiving IVIg), or on IVIg alone. Repertoire sequencing was used to test whether CD8+ T cell activation and differentiation in Susac syndrome was antigen driven. The paper as a whole reports these results and caveats: The study acknowledged that relatively few individuals were included in the TCR sequencing and HLA analysis. No clonal expansion was detected in the CD4+ T cell repertoire of Susac syndrome patients.

A distance of 30 bases separates the germline ends of V and J, which lose 7 bases and 5 bases respectively. From its cysteine to its phenylalanine, the CDR3 spans 18 amino acids. Only CDR3 DNA remains: 54 bases, in frame from the first base. CDR1 and CDR2 are drawn from the germline V gene: SGHTA, FQGNSA. Peripheral blood CD8+ and CD4+ T cells from healthy donors, Susac syndrome patients and multiple sclerosis patients were profiled by high-throughput TCR beta sequencing. The Susac syndrome patients fulfilled recently defined diagnostic criteria for either definite or probable disease. Bulk CD8+ and CD4+ T cells were purified magnetically by negative isolation, whereas CD8+ TEMRA cells were enriched by FACS. Blood was drawn into EDTA tubes, processed within 24 hours, and PBMCs were isolated by density gradient centrifugation. PBMCs intended for TCR sequencing were cryopreserved in liquid nitrogen and thawed later in a water bath at 37 degrees C. The sorted or isolated CD4+, CD8+ and CD8+ TEMRA cells had a purity of 90% or higher.

The sample taken for sequencing was CD4+ T cells from PBMCs. This TCR came from a human donor with Susac syndrome. The sequence joins TRBV7-2 to TRBJ2-7, and perhaps TRBD1 as D gene, on 6 matching bases. The CDR3 reads CASNNYTPGTTVAHEQYF. The nucleotides are TGTGCCAGCAACAACTACACCCCGGGGACAACGGTGGCCCACGAGCAGTACTTC.